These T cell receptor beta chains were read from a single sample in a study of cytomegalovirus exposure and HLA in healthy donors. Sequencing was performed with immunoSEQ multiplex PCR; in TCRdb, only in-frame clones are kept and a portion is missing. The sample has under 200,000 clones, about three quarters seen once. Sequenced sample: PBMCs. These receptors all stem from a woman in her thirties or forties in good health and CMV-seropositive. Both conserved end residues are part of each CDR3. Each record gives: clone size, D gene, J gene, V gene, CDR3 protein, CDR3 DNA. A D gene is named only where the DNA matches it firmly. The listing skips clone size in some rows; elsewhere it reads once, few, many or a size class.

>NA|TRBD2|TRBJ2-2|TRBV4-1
CASSQEQAGAIQNTGELFF
TGCGCCAGCAGCCAAGAACAAGCGGGGGCCATTCAGAACACCGGGGAGCTGTTTTTT
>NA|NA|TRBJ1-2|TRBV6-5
CASSPTGYGYTF
TGTGCCAGCAGTCCCACGGGGTACGGCTACACCTTC
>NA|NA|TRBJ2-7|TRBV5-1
CASRAPGVEEQYF
TGCGCCAGCAGAGCGCCAGGGGTCGAAGAGCAGTACTTC
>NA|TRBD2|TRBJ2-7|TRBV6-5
CASRPLRGTSYEQYF
TGTGCCAGCAGACCTCTGCGGGGGACCTCCTACGAGCAGTACTTC
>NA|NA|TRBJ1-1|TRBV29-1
CSARTENTEAFF
TGCAGCGCCCGGACAGAGAACACTGAAGCTTTCTTT
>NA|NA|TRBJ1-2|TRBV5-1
CASSFDSRGYTF
TGCGCCAGCAGCTTTGACTCGCGGGGCTACACCTTC
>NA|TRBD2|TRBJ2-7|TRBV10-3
CAISSLLAGVDEQYF
TGTGCCATCAGTTCTCTTTTAGCGGGAGTCGACGAGCAGTACTTC
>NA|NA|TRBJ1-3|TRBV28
CASSLNILLSGNTIYF
TGTGCCAGCAGTTTGAATATTCTACTCTCTGGAAACACCATATATTTT
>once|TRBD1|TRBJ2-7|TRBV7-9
CASSFWTGPEQYF
TGTGCCAGCAGCTTCTGGACAGGGCCCGAGCAGTACTTC
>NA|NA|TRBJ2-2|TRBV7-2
CASSIIRTGELFF
TGTGCCAGCAGCATCATTAGAACCGGGGAGCTGTTTTTT
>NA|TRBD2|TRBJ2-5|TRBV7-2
CASSLGPSGGAHETQYF
TGTGCCAGCAGCTTAGGCCCTAGCGGGGGGGCCCATGAGACCCAGTACTTC
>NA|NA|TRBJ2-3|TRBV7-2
CASSLGLDRDTQYF
TGTGCCAGCAGCTTAGGACTCGACAGGGATACGCAGTATTTT
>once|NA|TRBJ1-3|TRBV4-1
CASSYNSQNSGNTIYF
TGCGCCAGCAGCTACAACAGCCAGAACTCTGGAAACACCATATATTTT
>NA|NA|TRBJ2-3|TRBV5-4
CASREGGLIEDTQYF
TGTGCCAGCAGGGAGGGGGGGCTAATCGAAGATACGCAGTATTTT
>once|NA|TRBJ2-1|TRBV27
CATRSVLYNEQFF
TGTGCCACCCGGTCGGTCCTCTACAATGAGCAGTTCTTC
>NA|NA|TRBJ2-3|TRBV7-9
CASSLGLADTQYF
TGTGCCAGCAGCTTAGGATTAGCAGATACGCAGTATTTT
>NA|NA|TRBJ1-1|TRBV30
CAWSVSGGNTEAFF
TGTGCCTGGAGTGTTAGCGGTGGGAACACTGAAGCTTTCTTT
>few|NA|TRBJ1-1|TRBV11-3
CASSLAMNTEAFF
TGTGCCAGCAGCTTAGCAATGAACACTGAAGCTTTCTTT
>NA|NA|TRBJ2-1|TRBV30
CAWSISSGFEQFF
TGTGCCTGGAGTATCTCCAGCGGATTTGAGCAGTTCTTC
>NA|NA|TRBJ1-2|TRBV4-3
CASSQGIRNYGYTF
TGCGCCAGCAGCCAAGGAATCAGAAACTATGGCTACACCTTC
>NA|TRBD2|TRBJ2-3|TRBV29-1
CALRSGGADTQYF
TGCGCGCTGAGGAGCGGGGGGGCAGATACGCAGTATTTT
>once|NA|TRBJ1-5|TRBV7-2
CASSSRDKNQPQHF
TGTGCCAGCAGCTCCCGGGACAAAAATCAGCCCCAGCATTTT
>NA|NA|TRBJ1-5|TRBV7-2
CASSLVPIWDIGNQPQHF
TGTGCCAGCAGCTTAGTCCCCATTTGGGACATAGGCAATCAGCCCCAGCATTTT
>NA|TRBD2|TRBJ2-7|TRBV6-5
CASRSGGAHYEQYF
TGTGCCAGCAGGTCGGGGGGGGCACACTACGAGCAGTACTTC
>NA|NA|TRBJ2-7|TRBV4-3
CASSQESAEYEQYF
TGCGCCAGCAGCCAAGAATCAGCGGAATACGAGCAGTACTTC
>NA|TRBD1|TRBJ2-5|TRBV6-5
CASRRQGGETQYF
TGTGCCAGCAGACGACAGGGCGGCGAGACCCAGTACTTC
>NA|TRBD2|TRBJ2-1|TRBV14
CASSLGLAGEQFF
TGTGCCAGCAGCCTGGGACTAGCAGGGGAGCAGTTCTTC
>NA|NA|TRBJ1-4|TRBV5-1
CASSLVGGSTNEKLFF
TGCGCCAGCAGCTTGGTAGGAGGCAGTACTAATGAAAAACTGTTTTTT
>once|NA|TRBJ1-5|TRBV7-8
CASSSKAHSNQPQHF
TGTGCCAGCAGCTCGAAAGCCCATAGCAATCAGCCCCAGCATTTT